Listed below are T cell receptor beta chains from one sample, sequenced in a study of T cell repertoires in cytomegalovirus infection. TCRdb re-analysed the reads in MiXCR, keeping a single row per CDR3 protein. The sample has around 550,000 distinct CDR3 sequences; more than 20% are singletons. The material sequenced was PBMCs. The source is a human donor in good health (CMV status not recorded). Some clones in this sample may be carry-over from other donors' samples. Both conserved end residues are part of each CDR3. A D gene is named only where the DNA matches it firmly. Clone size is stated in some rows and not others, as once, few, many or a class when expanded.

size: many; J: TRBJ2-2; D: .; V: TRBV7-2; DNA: TGTGCCAGCAGCTTAGCTAATGCTCTCGAGGACACCGGGGAGCTGTTTTTT; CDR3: CASSLANALEDTGELFF
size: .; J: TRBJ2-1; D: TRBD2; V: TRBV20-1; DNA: TGCAGTGCTAGCTTTAGCGGGAACATTCATGAGCAGTTCTTC; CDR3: CSASFSGNIHEQFF
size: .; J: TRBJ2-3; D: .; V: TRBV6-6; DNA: TGTGCCAGCAGTGAGGGAAGTAAATACGTGAGGGGTATGGATACGCAGTATTTT; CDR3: CASSEGSKYVRGMDTQYF
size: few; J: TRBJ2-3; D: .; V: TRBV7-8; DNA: TGTGCCAGCTCCATGCTGGTAGATACGCAGTATTTT; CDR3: CASSMLVDTQYF
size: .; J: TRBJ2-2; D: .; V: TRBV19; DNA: TGTGCCAGTAAGATGGGGGCGACTATACTCGGGGAGCTGTTTTTT; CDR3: CASKMGATILGELFF
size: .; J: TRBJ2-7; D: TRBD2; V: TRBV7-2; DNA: TGTGCCAGCAGCTCACCAAGCGGGACTAGCGGGAGTGGGGTTCTGTACGAGCAGTACTTC; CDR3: CASSSPSGTSGSGVLYEQYF
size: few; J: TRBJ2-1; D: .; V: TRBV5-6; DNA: TGTGCCAGCAGCTTGGGAGCAGGCCCCTTCAATGAGCAGTTCTTC; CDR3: CASSLGAGPFNEQFF
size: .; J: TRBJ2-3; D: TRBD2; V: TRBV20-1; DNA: TGCAGTGCTAGAGCATCTAGCGGGGGCGGGGATACGCAGTATTTT; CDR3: CSARASSGGGDTQYF
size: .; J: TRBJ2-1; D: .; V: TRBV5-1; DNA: TGCGCCAGCAGCTTGATCTCCGGGGGAAGCTCCTACAATGAGCAGTTCTTC; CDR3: CASSLISGGSSYNEQFF
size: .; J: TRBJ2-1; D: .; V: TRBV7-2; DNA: TGTGCCAGCAGCTTAGATTTGGGTTACAATGAGCAGTTCTTC; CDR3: CASSLDLGYNEQFF
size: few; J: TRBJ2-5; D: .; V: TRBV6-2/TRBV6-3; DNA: TGTGCCAGCAGTTACCTGTCGGAGACCCAGTACTTC; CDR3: CASSYLSETQYF
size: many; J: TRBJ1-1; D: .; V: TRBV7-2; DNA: TGTGCCAGCAGCTCCCAAGCTGGGACTGAAGCTTTCTTT; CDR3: CASSSQAGTEAFF
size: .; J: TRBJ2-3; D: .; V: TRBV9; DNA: TGTGCCAGCAGCGCATCCACGCGGGGCCAAGATACGCAGTATTTT; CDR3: CASSASTRGQDTQYF
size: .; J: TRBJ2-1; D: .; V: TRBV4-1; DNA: TGCGCCAGCAGCCAATACGGCTCCAGCTCCTACAATGAGCAGTTCTTC; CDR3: CASSQYGSSSYNEQFF
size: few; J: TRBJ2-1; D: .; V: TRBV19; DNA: TGTGCCAGTAGTATAAGGCAGGGGGGAAATGAGCAGTTCTTC; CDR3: CASSIRQGGNEQFF